This TCR beta chain emerged from a study of OX40 agonist ivuxolimab in advanced cancers. Study-wide results and caveats: Nonresponders included some who also had low normalized T-cell clonal expansion. Researchers report that CD8+ T cells had, on average, more expanded clones than CD4+.

The method was immunoSEQ multiplex PCR; TCRdb's version includes in-frame clones alone and lacks a portion of them. The repertoire holds about 16,000 clones, with about four fifths as singletons. Comment on this clone: Its antigen is unknown.

The sampling schedule covered blood at baseline, cycle 4 day 1, and cycle 7 day 1. The CDR3 runs 14 residues. Trimming stripped 0 bases from V and 8 bases from J, with 11 bases between. The germline V gene has CDR1 MGHRA and CDR2 YSYEKL. The chain uses TRBV4-1 and TRBJ2-1, with TRBD1 as a possible D gene (5 bases). The sequence was collected from an adult with an advanced solid tumor such as melanoma, head and neck, liver or kidney cancer. The material sequenced was CD4+ or CD8+ T cells sorted from blood, taken in a trial of the OX40 agonist ivuxolimab. The CDR3 DNA follows: TGCGCCAGCAGCCAAGATTCGGTAGGGGATGAGCAGTTCTTC. This gives the protein CASSQDSVGDEQFF.